This T cell receptor beta chain stems from a study of CD8+CD57+ T cells in acquired aplastic anemia listed by TCRdb under 2018. Study-wide context: DNA extracted from sorted CD4+ and CD8+ cells had a mean of roughly 3.3 ug, with a range of roughly 0.17 to 27.4 ug. CD8+CD57+ expansion was defined as a frequency above the mean frequency observed in healthy subjects. Points the paper makes about the study in general: Around 30 CD8+ CDR3 sequences were found in both patients and controls but appeared to be highly expressed in patients and within the immunodominant clones of the patients. Patients and healthy controls showed no significant difference in CD8+ Simpson's diversity (P=0.060).

Flow cytometry had shown CD8+CD57+ cell expansion in the patients selected for sequencing. Every patient had a diagnosis of severe acquired aplastic anemia based on International Study of Aplastic Anemia and Agranulocytosis and Camitta criteria. At the time blood was sampled, none of the patients had received any therapy. In the study, sorted CD4+ and CD8+ blood T cells from patients with severe aplastic anemia and from healthy subjects underwent deep sequencing of TCR repertoires. Patients were enrolled in the USA under clinicaltrials.gov protocols 00001620, 01623167, 00001397, 00071045, 00081523 and 00961064. Ficoll-Paque density gradient centrifugation was used to isolate peripheral blood mononuclear cells. Before DNA extraction, CD4+ and CD8+ T cells were sorted with FACS or magnetic beads. TCR beta VDJ combination and CDR3 sequence profiling used genomic DNA as the template. An Illumina HiSeq 2000 was the platform used for TCR repertoire sequencing. In the original analysis: Repertoires were assessed using TRBV/TRBJ rearrangement plots, CDR3 size and DJ length profiles, and Simpson's diversity index. Whichever DNA sequence was most abundant in the deep sequencing data was defined as the immunodominant clone. CDR3 amino acid sequences were checked for sharing between subjects and were compared against published repertoires and the VDJdb database. TCRdb's own reprocessing of the public reads used fastp at Q25 and MiXCR and kept productive beta chains. Rows are combined by CDR3 protein, so each entry shows the most common genes and DNA. TCRdb's processing, not the authors', yielded these V and J calls. This sample gives roughly 500,000 distinct CDR3 sequences in total; 25% to 40% of them show up just once. Clones ranked in the top ten supply roughly 0.89% of the sample.

This clonotype was counted at least ten times. The clone's antigen remains unknown. No much larger clonotype is one base removed from it; base qualities were not supplied. The CDR3 holds 15 amino acids from the cysteine to the phenylalanine. Only the CDR3 DNA stays, 45 bases, in frame from base 1. Relative to germline, V is missing 7 bases and J is missing 4 bases, with 10 bases of the junction outside any gene match. For CDR1 and CDR2, the germline V gene (reference sequence) lists LNHDA and SQIVND. Recombination linked TRBV19 to TRBJ2-3, with 8 bases in between that match TRBD1. The sample taken for sequencing was sorted CD4+, CD8+, or CD8+CD57+ T cells (not recorded which) from PBMCs. The receptor comes from a human donor with aplastic anemia. The CDR3 loop reads CASNGQGLPPDTQYF. At the DNA level, the sequence is TGTGCCAGTAATGGACAGGGCCTCCCTCCAGATACGCAGTATTTT.